This passage covers 30 T cell receptor beta chains from one sample sequenced in a study of T cells in localized non-small cell lung cancer. Method: immunoSEQ multiplex PCR; TCRdb's copy keeps in-frame clones and lacks some. There are approximately 140,000 clones in the sample; around 90% occur only once, and about 1.5% lies in the top ten. Sequenced material: peripheral blood, taken before any cancer treatment. All receptors come from a female donor older than 55 with stage I lung adenocarcinoma.

The rearrangement joins TRBV6-1 to TRBJ2-2; 9 bases map to TRBD1. V gave up 4 bases and J gave up 3 bases; unmatched junction bases: 6. Germline CDR1 is MNHNS and CDR2 is SASEGT. The CDR3 is 16 amino acids. The CDR3 loop reads CASSALGTGYTGELFF. DNA for the CDR3: TGTGCCAGCAGTGCGTTAGGGACAGGGTACACCGGGGAGCTGTTTTTT.

This chain links TRBV25-1 with TRBJ1-1; D perhaps matches TRBD1 (6 bases). Trimming pared 1 base from V and 5 bases from J, leaving 14 bases between. Germline V gene data show CDR1 as MGHDK and CDR2 as SYGVNS. This CDR3 is 15 amino acids long. The CDR3 DNA is TGTGCCAGCAGTGAATGGGGGGGGCGAAGGACTGAAGCTTTCTTT. This sequence encodes CASSEWGGRRTEAFF. Supplemented by reference TRBV25-1 and TRBJ1-1, the full variable domain reads EADIYQTPRYLVIGTGKKITLECSQTMGHDKMYWYQQDPGMELHLIHYSYGVNSTEKGDLSSESTVSRIRTEHFPLTLESARPSHTSQYLCASSEWGGRRTEAFFGQGTRLTVV.

The V call is TRBV6-4, the J call TRBJ2-6; D is undetermined. The CDR3 is 17 residues long. Deletions cut 5 bases from V and 0 bases from J, with 14 bases between. CDR1 is MRHNA, CDR2 SNTAGT, per germline. The CDR3 is CASSLGPQSSGANVLTF. The CDR3 nucleotides read TGTGCCAGCAGTCTCGGGCCTCAGTCCTCTGGGGCCAACGTCCTGACTTTC.

The chain employs TRBV9 and TRBJ2-1; 10 bases fit TRBD2. The CDR3 totals 15 residues. Trimming cost V 0 bases and J 6 bases; bases outside gene matches: 3. Germline CDR1 and CDR2: SGDLS and YYNGEE. The CDR3 spells CASSVGLAGVNEQFF. Here the CDR3 DNA reads TGTGCCAGCAGCGTAGGGCTAGCGGGAGTCAATGAGCAGTTCTTC.

The rearrangement links TRBV27 to TRBJ2-5; a possible D gene is TRBD2 (6 bases). Looked up from germline, CDR1 is MNHEY and CDR2 is SMNVEV (reference sequence). Trimming shortened V by 6 bases and J by 5 bases, and 10 bases separated the two germline ends. The CDR3 contains 12 residues. The CDR3 is CASSRGMETQYF. The CDR3 coding sequence is TGTGCCAGCAGCCGGGGGATGGAGACCCAGTACTTC.

V usage is TRBV7-2 and J usage is TRBJ2-3, with D uncertain. Trimming took 2 bases from V and 2 from J, leaving 8 bases between them. This CDR3 contains 14 residues. CDR1 and CDR2 (germline): SGHTA, FQGNSA. This CDR3 reads CASSLSPFTDTQYF. CDR3 coding DNA: TGTGCCAGCAGCTTAAGCCCCTTCACAGATACGCAGTATTTT.

The V gene is TRBV28, the J gene TRBJ2-1, with D possibly TRBD2 on 5 matching bases. Germline CDR1 MDHEN, CDR2 SYDVKM. This CDR3 region has 14 residues. Trimming shortened V by 2 bases and J by 4 bases, and 9 bases separated the two germline ends. CDR3 residues: CASSLVGEYNEQFF. In nucleotides, the CDR3 is TGTGCCAGCAGTTTAGTGGGAGAGTACAATGAGCAGTTCTTC. The full variable domain, rest sourced from reference TRBV28 and TRBJ2-1, is DVKVTQSSRYLVKRTGEKVFLECVQDMDHENMFWYRQDPGLGLRLIYFSYDVKMKEKGDIPEGYSVSREKKERFSLILESASTNQTSMYLCASSLVGEYNEQFFGPGTRLTVL.

This clone was seen more than once but under ten times. V is TRBV11-3 and J is TRBJ2-3; possibly TRBD1 or TRBD2 for D (5 bases each). The CDR3 has 15 residues. Between the trimmed V and J ends, which lost 1 base and 1 base, there was a span of 9 bases. Germline CDR1 is SGHNT and CDR2 is YENEEA. CDR3 nucleotides: TGTGCCAGCAGCTTAGCTCCGGGACGCACAGATACGCAGTATTTT. This encodes CASSLAPGRTDTQYF.

The rearrangement links TRBV5-1 to TRBJ2-5; 8 nucleotides agree with TRBD1. CDR3 length: 14 residues. V was pared by 0 bases and J by 3 bases, with 1 base of the junction left unmatched. Germline CDR1 SGHRS, CDR2 YFSETQ. CDR3 loop: CASSLEDREETQYF. DNA for the CDR3: TGCGCCAGCAGCTTGGAGGACAGGGAAGAGACCCAGTACTTC.

The chain uses TRBV5-4 and TRBJ2-2, with D perhaps matching TRBD1 or TRBD2 (5 bases each). V lost 3 bases, J lost 0 bases, and 9 bases lay in between. This CDR3 contains 15 residues. CDR1 is SGHNT, CDR2 YYREEE, per germline (reference sequence). The CDR3 region is CASSSGRSNTGELFF. In DNA form, the CDR3 reads TGTGCCAGCAGCTCGGGACGTTCGAACACCGGGGAGCTGTTTTTT.

This clone was recorded only once. The chain carries TRBV27 and TRBJ2-7; 9 bases are a match to TRBD1. Germline CDR1 reads MNHEY; CDR2 reads SMNVEV (reference sequence). Losses at the gene ends were 6 bases for V and 1 base for J; bases not matched to a gene: 1. The CDR3 is 13 residues long. CDR3 amino acids: CASSGTGSYEQYF. Written as DNA, the CDR3 is TGTGCCAGCAGCGGGACAGGGTCCTACGAGCAGTACTTC.

J is TRBJ2-3 and V is TRBV19, with no clear D. The CDR3 contains 13 residues. CDR1 is LNHDA, CDR2 SQIVND, per germline (reference sequence). V was clipped by 3 bases and J by 6 bases, with 10 bases between them. The CDR3 protein is CASSISRADTQYF. The CDR3 DNA reads as TGTGCCAGTAGTATCAGTAGGGCGGATACGCAGTATTTT.

Regarding this clone: Mismatch with germline at one junction end may stem from a read error. The V and J genes are TRBV5-6 and TRBJ2-3; possible D gene TRBD2, 5 bases. Per the germline V gene, CDR1 is SGHDT and CDR2 is YYEEEE. The CDR3 is 16 residues long. CDR3 region: CASSLVSGSSTVTQYF. Written as DNA, the CDR3 is TGTGCCAGCAGCTTGGTCAGCGGTTCCTCTACAGTTACGCAGTATTTT.

The DNA for the CDR3 is TGTGCCATCAGTCTTGGGACAGGGTACACTGAAGCTTTCTTT. Its translation: CAISLGTGYTEAFF. The chain has TRBV10-3 and TRBJ1-1; 9 nucleotides match TRBD1. The J segment lost 3 bases and the V segment lost 5 bases, leaving 4 bases of the junction unmatched. CDR1 is ENHRY, CDR2 SYGVKD, per germline. The CDR3 totals 14 residues.

The chain uses TRBV18 and TRBJ2-2, with 9 bases fitting TRBD1. There are 16 residues in the CDR3. V lost 3 bases, J lost 7 bases, and 9 bases stayed unmatched. Germline CDR1 and CDR2: KGHSH and LQKENI. CDR3 coding DNA: TGTGCCAGCTCACCCCTGATGACAGGGGGTATCGGGGAGCTGTTTTTT. Amino acids: CASSPLMTGGIGELFF.

The J gene is TRBJ1-2, the V gene TRBV9, with D possibly matching TRBD1 (5 bases). Germline V gives CDR1 SGDLS, CDR2 YYNGEE. V was shortened by 3 bases and J by 0 bases, with 21 bases between the two germline ends. The CDR3 contains 18 residues. The CDR3 sequence is CASSEGKSDRYPNYGYTF. The DNA for the CDR3 is TGTGCCAGCAGCGAGGGGAAGTCAGACCGCTACCCTAACTATGGCTACACCTTC.

The chain links TRBV5-1 to TRBJ2-7; TRBD2 is a possible D gene (6 bases). CDR3 length: 15 amino acids. Germline V gene sequence: CDR1 SGHRS, CDR2 YFSETQ. V was clipped by 0 bases and J by 2 bases, with 12 bases between them. The CDR3 sequence: CASSLAGLPTYEQYF. CDR3 in DNA: TGCGCCAGCAGCTTGGCGGGACTGCCTACCTACGAGCAGTACTTC. Combining the CDR3 with reference TRBV5-1 and TRBJ2-7 gives the whole variable domain KAGVTQTPRYLIKTRGQQVTLSCSPISGHRSVSWYQQTPGQGLQFLFEYFSETQRNKGNFPGRFSGRQFSNSRSEMNVSTLELGDSALYLCASSLAGLPTYEQYFGPGTRLTVT.

The chain employs TRBV27 and TRBJ2-5, with no clear D. The V gene's germline CDR1 is MNHEY and CDR2 SMNVEV (reference sequence). The V end was cut by 6 bases, the J end by 1 base, with 15 bases between. The CDR3 length is 15 residues. Written as DNA, the CDR3 is TGTGCCAGCAGCCCTCACGTGGCCCTCCAAGAGACCCAGTACTTC. This codes for CASSPHVALQETQYF.

The chain carries TRBV28 and TRBJ2-7; D call uncertain. CDR3 length: 11 amino acids. Per the germline V gene, CDR1 is MDHEN and CDR2 is SYDVKM. The ends were cut back, 4 bases at V and 6 bases at J, with 7 bases in the middle. The CDR3 here is CASSSILEQYF. The CDR3 DNA is TGTGCCAGCAGTTCCATCCTCGAGCAGTACTTC.

The sample holds a few counts of this clone. This chain links TRBV5-6 with TRBJ2-3, with D possibly being TRBD1 or TRBD2 (5 bases each). The CDR3 totals 14 residues. From germline, CDR1 is SGHDT and CDR2 YYEEEE. The V and J ends lost 3 bases and 14 bases respectively, with 22 bases between them. CDR3 sequence reads: CASSWGPGPDGSYF. CDR3 DNA: TGTGCCAGCAGCTGGGGCCCGGGACCCGACGGATCGTATTTT.

The V gene is TRBV19, the J gene TRBJ2-5; D possibly corresponds to TRBD2 (6 bases). This CDR3 spans 14 amino acids. The ends were cut back, 7 bases at V and 4 bases at J, with 16 bases in the middle. Germline lookup yields CDR1 LNHDA and CDR2 SQIVND (reference sequence). In nucleotides, the CDR3 is TGTGCCAGTACTCCAGCGGGTAAGGGAGAGACCCAGTACTTC. This codes for CASTPAGKGETQYF.

The V and J genes are TRBV19 and TRBJ2-2, with unresolved D. The ends were cut back, 4 bases at V and 7 bases at J, with 4 bases in the middle. Germline CDR1 is LNHDA and CDR2 is SQIVND (reference sequence). The CDR3 consists of 11 residues. CDR3: CASSTHGELFF. The DNA of the CDR3 is TGTGCCAGTAGTACCCACGGGGAGCTGTTTTTT.

J is TRBJ2-7 and V is TRBV25-1; 9 bases agree with TRBD2. J lost 4 bases, V lost 6 bases, and 16 bases had no gene match. Germline V gene lookup returns CDR1 MGHDK and CDR2 SYGVNS. The CDR3 is made up of 17 amino acids. The CDR3, as DNA: TGTGCCAGCAGAGGGGAAATAGCGGGAGTCCTTGGTTACGAGCAGTACTTC. Its translation is CASRGEIAGVLGYEQYF.

The V and J genes are TRBV2 and TRBJ1-4; a possible D gene is TRBD1 (5 bases). The ends were cut back, 4 bases at V and 12 bases at J, with 24 bases in the middle. Germline V gene data show CDR1 as SNHLY and CDR2 as FYNNEI. This CDR3 has 16 residues. The CDR3 coding sequence is TGTGCCAGCAGTGTGTTAGGGGCGGCAGTTGCGGGAGAACTGTTTTTT. This sequence encodes CASSVLGAAVAGELFF.

The chain is built from TRBV21-1 and TRBJ2-7. TRBV21-1 is labeled a pseudogene. This CDR3 has 15 amino acids. The CDR3, as DNA: TGTGCCAGCGGGGGTCAGGAGACTGGTAAGGGCGAGCAGTACTTC. Encoded protein: CASGGQETGKGEQYF.

This chain connects TRBV7-2 to TRBJ1-5; no definite D call. Germline CDR1 reads SGHTA; CDR2 reads FQGNSA. CDR3 length: 13 residues. V was shortened by 5 bases and J by 7 bases, with 12 bases between the two germline ends. The CDR3 region is CASSPPRTQPQHF. The DNA for the CDR3 is TGTGCCAGCAGCCCCCCTAGGACCCAGCCCCAGCATTTT. Full variable domain (missing parts from reference TRBV7-2 and TRBJ1-5): GAGVSQSPSNKVTEKGKDVELRCDPISGHTALYWYRQSLGQGLEFLIYFQGNSAPDKSGLPSDRFSAERTGGSVSTLTIQRTQQEDSAVYLCASSPPRTQPQHFGDGTRLSIL.

V usage is TRBV19 and J usage is TRBJ2-1, with 10 positions matching TRBD2. Germline V gene sequence: CDR1 LNHDA, CDR2 SQIVND (reference sequence). The CDR3 is made up of 14 amino acids. V trimming: 6 bases; J trimming: 3 bases; junction bases outside the gene matches: 2. This chain's CDR3 is CASRRLAGYNEQFF. In DNA form, the CDR3 reads TGTGCCAGTAGACGACTAGCGGGCTACAATGAGCAGTTCTTC.

The chain employs TRBV5-5 and TRBJ2-7; tentative D call: TRBD2 (5 bases). Deletions cut 4 bases from V and 1 base from J, with 12 bases between. CDR3 length: 14 residues. Germline lookup yields CDR1 SGHKS and CDR2 YYEKEE (reference sequence). In DNA form, the CDR3 reads TGTGCCAGCAGCGAACTAGTGTGGTCCTACGAGCAGTACTTC. This sequence encodes CASSELVWSYEQYF.

The chain employs TRBV6-6 and TRBJ1-1, with TRBD1 as a possible D gene (5 bases). V lost 6 bases and J 0 bases, leaving 11 bases between the germline ends. This CDR3 is built from 14 residues. Germline V gives CDR1 MNHNY, CDR2 SVGAGI (reference sequence). The CDR3 here is CASRLGGVNTEAFF. The DNA for the CDR3 is TGTGCCAGCAGACTGGGGGGGGTGAACACTGAAGCTTTCTTT.

This chain joins TRBV14 and TRBJ2-1; D may be TRBD1 (6 bases). The CDR3 covers 16 residues. Germline CDR1 SGHDN, CDR2 FVKESK. Trimming took off 4 bases at V and 6 bases at J, with 19 bases between the two ends. CDR3 in DNA: TGTGCCAGCAGCCCTCAGGGTTTACAGGGTGTCAATGAGCAGTTCTTC. As protein: CASSPQGLQGVNEQFF.